This T cell receptor beta chain is from a study of T cell responses to AZD1222 COVID-19 vaccine. This CDR3 is built from 16 residues. CDR1 is LGHDT, CDR2 YNNKEL, per germline (reference sequence). V lost 0 bases to trimming and J lost 5 bases, with 16 bases between them. Here immunoSEQ multiplex PCR was the method, and the copy in TCRdb shows in-frame clones only, minus some. The sample includes 110,000 to 150,000 clones, approximately 89% of them seen just once. The receptor was derived from an adult in good health. The sequenced sample was peripheral blood, obtained on day 0 of AZD1222 vaccination. The J gene is TRBJ1-2, the V gene TRBV3-1 (or the pseudogene TRBV3-2); D is undetermined. CDR3 DNA: TGTGCCAGCAGCCAAGATACGACTCACCAGCGATATGGCTACACCTTC. Its protein is CASSQDTTHQRYGYTF.